This entry is about one T cell receptor beta chain. The antigen remains undetermined. The sample originates from a study of PD-L1 blockade in urothelial cancer. The overall study: At 3 weeks after treatment start (second dose) and again at 6 weeks, blood was analyzed.

Germline CDR1 and CDR2: SGHRS and YFSETQ. The CDR3 sequence is 14 residues long. V lost 1 base, J lost 1 base, and 8 bases lay in between. Study results and limitations: Patients with durable benefit had greater blood expansion of tumor-associated TCR clones 3 weeks into treatment.

Assay used: immunoSEQ multiplex PCR; TCRdb lists only in-frame clones, some missing. The sample gives 35,000 to 50,000 clones, 70% to 85% of which show up once; 2.5% to 3% is in the top ten. The sample here was PBMCs, taken around atezolizumab (anti-PD-L1) treatment. The gene calls are TRBV5-1 and TRBJ1-1; no definite D call. The TCR originated in a man aged 70-80 years with urothelial cancer. CDR3 bases: TGCGCCAGCAGCTTGTTGGCATCGAACACTGAAGCTTTCTTT. It translates to CASSLLASNTEAFF.